Each of the 28 T cell receptor beta chains below was sequenced from the same sample in a study of blood T cells in healthy people across ages. Together with a sample-barcoded 5' primer, a J-beta primer mix was included in a second PCR lasting about 6 to 11 cycles. TCRdb passed the 5' RACE reads through MiXCR, listing each CDR3 protein once. The sample shows roughly 1.4 million distinct CDR3 sequences, almost 60% of them seen only once. Source material: blood. The receptor set was obtained from a man younger than 35 in good health.

The CDR3 coding sequence is TGCAGTGCCCACCTCCGGAGTTTACCCTACGAGCAGTACTTC. Translating gives CSAHLRSLPYEQYF. The chain employs TRBV20-1 and TRBJ2-7; no reliable D call. The V gene's germline CDR1 is DFQATT and CDR2 SNEGSKA (reference sequence). The CDR3 has 14 residues. With 6 bases removed from V and 2 bases from J, the gap between germline ends came to 17 bases.

This clonotype was recorded a few times. The CDR3 nucleotides read TGTGCCAGCGGCTCGACAGGCGTTGCGACTTATGGCTACACCTTC. Its protein product is CASGSTGVATYGYTF. J is TRBJ1-2 and V is TRBV27, with a possible D match to TRBD1 (6 bases). The germline gives CDR1 MNHEY, CDR2 SMNVEV (reference sequence). V was clipped by 8 bases and J by 5 bases, with 21 bases between them. The CDR3 spans 15 residues.

The chain has TRBV20-1 and TRBJ1-2; tentatively, D is TRBD1 (5 bases). The CDR3 is 18 amino acids. V was clipped by 1 base and J by 2 bases, with 23 bases between them. In germline, CDR1 is DFQATT, CDR2 SNEGSKA (reference sequence). The CDR3 region is CSARATPGGTASNYGYTF. In nucleotides, the CDR3 is TGCAGTGCTAGAGCTACCCCGGGTGGGACGGCATCAAACTATGGCTACACCTTC.

This chain joins TRBV7-2 and TRBJ2-5; D is unclear. CDR1 SGHTA and CDR2 FQGNSA come from the germline V gene. The CDR3 length is 14 residues. V lost 2 bases and J lost 2, with 9 bases in between. CDR3 DNA: TGTGCCAGCAGCTTAAGACCCCTTCAAGAGACCCAGTACTTC. It translates to CASSLRPLQETQYF.

This clonotype came up a few times. J is TRBJ1-2 and V is TRBV7-2; D is unresolved. The V end was cut by 1 base, the J end by 7 bases, with 16 bases between. Germline V gives CDR1 SGHTA, CDR2 FQGNSA. The CDR3 is 15 amino acids. The CDR3 DNA reads as TGTGCCAGCAGCTTAGACGTAGTGCCTGGGCGTGGCTACACCTTC. Its protein is CASSLDVVPGRGYTF. The full variable domain, in which reference TRBV7-2 and TRBJ1-2 provide the parts outside the CDR3, is GAGVSQSPSNKVTEKGKDVELRCDPISGHTALYWYRQSLGQGLEFLIYFQGNSAPDKSGLPSDRFSAERTGGSVSTLTIQRTQQEDSAVYLCASSLDVVPGRGYTFGSGTRLTVV.

V usage is TRBV7-9 and J usage is TRBJ2-7; D remains ambiguous. CDR3 length equals 14 residues. Germline lookup yields CDR1 SEHNR and CDR2 FQNEAQ (reference sequence). With 10 bases removed from V and 2 bases from J, the gap between germline ends came to 18 bases. CDR3 in amino acids: CATKDPKSAYEQYF. DNA of the CDR3: TGTGCCACTAAGGACCCAAAAAGCGCCTACGAGCAGTACTTC.

The chain carries TRBV11-2 and TRBJ2-1, with D possibly being TRBD1 (6 bases). V gave up 7 bases and J gave up 3 bases, with 10 bases separating them. Germline CDR1 reads SGHAT; CDR2 reads FQNNGV. This CDR3 has 13 amino acids. The DNA of the CDR3 is TGTGCCAGCATAGAACAGGGCTACAATGAGCAGTTCTTC. Translation gives CASIEQGYNEQFF. The variable domain in full, completed from reference TRBV11-2 and TRBJ2-1, reads EAGVAQSPRYKIIEKRQSVAFWCNPISGHATLYWYQQILGQGPKLLIQFQNNGVVDDSQLPKDRFSAERLKGVDSTLKIQPAKLEDSAVYLCASIEQGYNEQFFGPGTRLTVL.

The chain couples TRBV2 to TRBJ1-4; 8 nucleotides agree with TRBD1. Germline CDR1 SNHLY, CDR2 FYNNEI. This CDR3 has 13 amino acids. Trimming at V came to 5 bases and at J to 11 bases, leaving 7 bases not matched to a gene. The CDR3 DNA reads TGTGCCAGCAGTCCCCGGACAGGGAGGAAACTGTTTTTT. Its translation is CASSPRTGRKLFF.

This rearrangement joins TRBV28 to TRBJ2-7; 8 nucleotides align to TRBD2. V shed 8 bases and J 1 base; nucleotides not matched to a gene: 13. CDR1 and CDR2 (germline): MDHEN, SYDVKM. The CDR3 totals 16 residues. CDR3 in DNA: TGTGCCAGCGGACTCTCAAGCGGGGGTTTTTCCTACGAGCAGTACTTC. Protein sequence: CASGLSSGGFSYEQYF.

This rearrangement joins TRBV7-9 to TRBJ2-3; perhaps TRBD1 as D (6 bases). The CDR3 has 19 residues. Between the trimmed V and J ends, which lost 5 bases and 5 bases, there was a span of 29 bases. Germline CDR1 and CDR2: SEHNR and FQNEAQ (reference sequence). The CDR3 sequence is CASSTPRGGPARWGDTQYF. Written as DNA, the CDR3 is TGTGCCAGCAGCACCCCCAGGGGCGGGCCAGCCCGTTGGGGAGATACGCAGTATTTT.

This clonotype has a handful of counts. The chain has TRBV27 and TRBJ2-5; 9 positions agree with TRBD1. After removal of 7 bases from V and 4 bases from J, the junction contained 10 bases not matched to a gene. CDR1 and CDR2 (germline): MNHEY, SMNVEV (reference sequence). The CDR3 consists of 15 residues. DNA of the CDR3: TGTGCCAGCAAAGAGGAGGGACAGGGACGAGAGACCCAGTACTTC. Translating it yields CASKEEGQGRETQYF.

This clonotype is a singleton in its sample. The V call is TRBV20-1, the J call TRBJ2-7, with D possibly being TRBD2 (6 bases). The ends were cut back, 2 bases at V and 6 bases at J, with 11 bases in the middle. This CDR3 spans 12 amino acids. Germline V CDR1 and CDR2: DFQATT, SNEGSKA (reference sequence). CDR3 in amino acids: CSARPGGREQYF. CDR3 DNA sequence: TGCAGTGCTAGACCCGGAGGGCGCGAGCAGTACTTC.

This clonotype was picked up a small number of times. The genes are TRBV27 and TRBJ2-1; 7 positions match TRBD2. CDR1 MNHEY and CDR2 SMNVEV come from the germline V gene (reference sequence). J gave up 6 bases and V 0 bases, and 5 bases lay outside the gene matches. This CDR3 contains 15 residues. The CDR3 DNA is TGTGCCAGCAGTTTATCCACTACGGGAGGCAATGAGCAGTTCTTC. It yields the protein CASSLSTTGGNEQFF.

This chain connects TRBV6-1 to TRBJ2-7, with D perhaps matching TRBD1 or TRBD2 (5 bases each). The CDR3 consists of 14 residues. Trimming took off 1 base at V and 4 bases at J, with 11 bases between the two ends. CDR1 is MNHNS and CDR2 is SASEGT in the germline V gene. CDR3 loop: CASSEGGLVYEQYF. Written as DNA, the CDR3 is TGTGCCAGCAGTGAAGGGGGGTTGGTGTACGAGCAGTACTTC.

V and J are TRBV27 and TRBJ2-1; the match to TRBD2 covers 7 bases. CDR1 and CDR2 from the germline V gene are MNHEY and SMNVEV (reference sequence). V lost 1 base and J lost 0; bases outside the gene matches: 12. This CDR3 is built from 19 residues. This CDR3 is CASSLLGGSHGSSYNEQFF. Written as DNA, the CDR3 is TGTGCCAGCAGTTTATTAGGCGGGAGTCATGGCAGCTCCTACAATGAGCAGTTCTTC.

The chain has TRBV7-9 and TRBJ2-3, with 11 bases fitting TRBD2. V lost 5 bases, J lost 4 bases, and 8 bases stayed unmatched. Germline assignment: CDR1 SEHNR and CDR2 FQNEAQ (reference sequence). The CDR3 is 16 amino acids. CDR3 DNA: TGTGCCAGCAGCCATCTTAGCGGGAGGGCTTCAGATACGCAGTATTTT. Its translation: CASSHLSGRASDTQYF.

The table lists this clonotype with a few counts. V gene TRBV4-1 combines with J gene TRBJ2-3, with 9 bases fitting TRBD2. The CDR3 spans 17 residues. CDR1 and CDR2 from the germline V gene are MGHRA and YSYEKL. The junction had 5 bases not matched to a gene; V was cut back by 1 base and J by 0 bases. CDR3 loop: CASSQVRRGGSTDTQYF. Written as DNA, the CDR3 is TGCGCCAGCAGCCAAGTCCGGCGGGGGGGAAGCACAGATACGCAGTATTTT.

This rearrangement joins TRBV20-1 to TRBJ2-7; 8 positions agree with TRBD2. Unmatched junction bases numbered 9, after V lost 5 bases and J lost 3 bases. Per the germline V gene, CDR1 is DFQATT and CDR2 is SNEGSKA (reference sequence). This CDR3 contains 14 residues. The CDR3 sequence: CSASSTSGGYEQYF. CDR3 in DNA: TGCAGTGCTTCCTCAACTAGCGGAGGCTACGAGCAGTACTTC.

CDR3 coding DNA: TGTGCCAGCAGCCAAGGGGGCCCGAACACCGGGGAGCTGTTTTTT. Its protein product is CASSQGGPNTGELFF. The chain recombines TRBV4-2 with TRBJ2-2; D may be TRBD1 (5 bases). V lost 1 base to trimming and J lost 0 bases, with 6 bases between them. The CDR3 covers 15 residues. Germline CDR1 reads LGHNA; CDR2 reads YNFKEQ.

The chain uses TRBV6-6 and TRBJ2-7; a possible D gene is TRBD2 (5 bases). The CDR3 has 16 amino acids. V lost 0 bases and J 1 base, leaving 13 bases between the germline ends. Germline V lookup: CDR1 MNHNY, CDR2 SVGAGI (reference sequence). The CDR3 DNA is TGTGCCAGCAGTTACTCCGTGGAGGATAAATCCTACGAGCAGTACTTC. It encodes CASSYSVEDKSYEQYF.

In its sample, this clonotype was seen once. This chain uses TRBV11-2 with TRBJ2-7; 7 bases line up with TRBD2. The germline V gene has CDR1 SGHAT and CDR2 FQNNGV. The CDR3 length is 15 residues. V lost 6 bases, J lost 0 bases, and 8 bases stayed unmatched. DNA of the CDR3: TGTGCCAGCAGTCCTACTAGCGCGAGCTCCTACGAGCAGTACTTC. It is translated as CASSPTSASSYEQYF.

This chain links TRBV9 with TRBJ2-1; D is unclear. Germline V lookup: CDR1 SGDLS, CDR2 YYNGEE. V was trimmed by 4 bases and J by 5 bases, leaving 13 bases between them. The CDR3 sequence is 14 residues long. The CDR3 DNA is TGTGCCAGCAGCAATCAAGCCGGGCACAATGAGCAGTTCTTC. It codes for CASSNQAGHNEQFF.

A remark on this clonotype: The conserved phenylalanine or tryptophan normally closing the CDR3 is absent here, so this likely arose from a read error. The chain carries TRBV20-1 and TRBJ2-7; D uncertain. Deletions cut 6 bases from V and 2 bases from J, with 20 bases between. This CDR3 comprises 15 residues. Germline-derived CDR1 and CDR2 are DFQATT and SNEGSKA (reference sequence). Here the CDR3 reads CSARPGEAGTYEQYY. The CDR3 DNA reads TGCAGTGCAAGACCGGGCGAAGCAGGAACCTACGAGCAGTACTAC.

V gene TRBV10-3 combines with J gene TRBJ2-3; perhaps D is TRBD1 or TRBD2 (5 bases each). V dropped 3 bases and J dropped 6 bases, with 10 bases sitting between them. Germline V lookup: CDR1 ENHRY, CDR2 SYGVKD. The CDR3 loop spans 13 amino acids. CDR3 loop: CAISDEGSDTQYF. CDR3 bases: TGTGCCATCAGTGATGAGGGGTCGGATACGCAGTATTTT.

V gene TRBV20-1 combines with J gene TRBJ1-6, with unresolved D. Trimming removed 6 bases from V and 7 bases from J, with 13 bases in between. Per germline, CDR1 DFQATT and CDR2 SNEGSKA (reference sequence). This CDR3 is built from 13 residues. CDR3 protein: CSARGLDNSPLHF. Written as DNA, the CDR3 is TGCAGTGCCCGCGGACTGGACAATTCACCCCTCCACTTT.

This clonotype was seen only a few times. V is TRBV20-1 and J is TRBJ2-5, with D perhaps matching TRBD2 (5 bases). Germline assignment: CDR1 DFQATT and CDR2 SNEGSKA (reference sequence). V lost 7 bases, J lost 1 base, and 13 bases lay in between. The CDR3 has 13 amino acids. The DNA for the CDR3 is TGCAGTGTTGAGAGGGCTTTCCAAGAGACCCAGTACTTC. It encodes CSVERAFQETQYF.

The rearrangement uses TRBV7-9 and TRBJ2-5; D not certain. Near its end, the DNA agrees better with TRBJ2-7, so the J call may be wrong. Germline V gene data show CDR1 as SEHNR and CDR2 as FQNEAQ (reference sequence). The CDR3 runs to 14 residues. CDR3 amino acids: CASSPGPQTYEQYF. The CDR3 coding sequence is TGTGCCAGCAGCCCTGGCCCCCAGACCTACGAGCAGTACTTC.

The rearrangement joins TRBV7-2 to TRBJ1-5, with TRBD1 matching over 8 bases. The trim removed 0 bases at V and 4 bases at J, leaving 14 bases unmatched. Germline V CDR1 and CDR2: SGHTA, FQGNSA. The CDR3 consists of 19 residues. CDR3 nucleotide sequence: TGTGCCAGCAGCTTAGCGAACGACAGGGGCGCGAAGTGGAATCAGCCCCAGCATTTT. It codes for CASSLANDRGAKWNQPQHF. Full variable domain (missing parts from reference TRBV7-2 and TRBJ1-5): GAGVSQSPSNKVTEKGKDVELRCDPISGHTALYWYRQSLGQGLEFLIYFQGNSAPDKSGLPSDRFSAERTGGSVSTLTIQRTQQEDSAVYLCASSLANDRGAKWNQPQHFGDGTRLSIL.